These 5 T cell receptor beta chains originate from one sample sequenced in a study of cytomegalovirus exposure and HLA in healthy donors. PCR primers comprised 60 Vbeta and 13 Jbeta primers. Repertoires were generated with immunoSEQ multiplex PCR, while TCRdb's copy carries only in-frame clones and drops some. The sample records about 210,000 clones, 70% to 90% being singletons. The sample taken for sequencing was PBMCs. The receptors originated from a woman in her 30s in good health and CMV-seronegative.

The chain uses TRBV5-6 and TRBJ2-2; a weak D match, TRBD2 (5 bases). The CDR3 loop spans 14 amino acids. The germline CDR1 and CDR2 sequences are SGHDT and YYEEEE. With 0 bases removed from V and 5 bases from J, the gap between germline ends came to 8 bases. The CDR3 here is CASSLVRGTGELFF. The CDR3 coding sequence is TGTGCCAGCAGCTTGGTACGGGGAACCGGGGAGCTGTTTTTT.

The V call is TRBV5-1, the J call TRBJ2-1, with D uncertain. The CDR3 totals 12 residues. Germline CDR1 and CDR2: SGHRS and YFSETQ. Trimming took off 4 bases at V and 6 bases at J, with 8 bases between the two ends. CDR3 sequence (DNA): TGCGCCAGCAGCCAATTCAGCAATGAGCAGTTCTTC. Protein product: CASSQFSNEQFF.

The rearrangement uses TRBV5-1 and TRBJ1-2; TRBD1 is a possible D gene (5 bases). Germline CDR1 SGHRS, CDR2 YFSETQ. This CDR3 has 14 amino acids. Trimming cost V 4 bases and J 2 bases, with 12 bases left between them. CDR3 nucleotides: TGCGCCAGCAGCCACGACAGCTACAACTATGGCTACACCTTC. This translates into CASSHDSYNYGYTF.

This clone is a singleton in its sample. V usage is TRBV27 and J usage is TRBJ2-7; TRBD1 is a possible D gene (5 bases). The V gene's germline CDR1 is MNHEY and CDR2 SMNVEV (reference sequence). Trimming removed 2 bases from V and 2 bases from J, with 7 bases in between. This CDR3 comprises 13 residues. In DNA form, the CDR3 reads TGTGCCAGCAGTTTACAGGGAACCTACGAGCAGTACTTC. Protein product: CASSLQGTYEQYF.

The chain combines TRBV7-2 with TRBJ2-1; 7 nucleotides line up with TRBD1. From germline, CDR1 is SGHTA and CDR2 FQGNSA. The CDR3 covers 15 residues. V lost 5 bases and J lost 0; bases outside the gene matches: 4. The CDR3 is CASSVGQSSYNEQFF. DNA for the CDR3: TGTGCCAGCAGCGTGGGACAGAGCTCCTACAATGAGCAGTTCTTC. Full variable domain (remainder filled in from reference TRBV7-2 and TRBJ2-1): GAGVSQSPSNKVTEKGKDVELRCDPISGHTALYWYRQSLGQGLEFLIYFQGNSAPDKSGLPSDRFSAERTGGSVSTLTIQRTQQEDSAVYLCASSVGQSSYNEQFFGPGTRLTVL.